These 22 T cell receptor beta chains share one sample of origin, sequenced in a study of T cells in Graves' hyperthyroidism and ophthalmopathy. Researchers amplified the TCR beta CDR3 regions from RNA transcripts. First-round RT-PCR with HTBI primers amplified the TCR CDR3 region. TCRdb used MiXCR to reprocess the multiplex PCR reads, holding one entry per CDR3 protein. The sample has a few hundred thousand distinct CDR3 sequences, roughly 15% seen once. The sequenced material came from blood. The receptor source for this set is a woman in her thirties or forties with Graves' ophthalmopathy.

This clonotype was seen only a few times. The chain couples TRBV27 to TRBJ1-5; no reliable D call. The CDR3 loop spans 16 amino acids. The V end lost 6 bases, the J end lost 1 base, and 16 bases lay between the germline ends. CDR1 and CDR2 from the germline V gene are MNHEY and SMNVEV (reference sequence). The CDR3 spells CASSPWAPLSNQPQHF. The CDR3 DNA reads as TGTGCCAGCAGCCCCTGGGCCCCCCTGAGCAATCAGCCCCAGCATTTT.

This clonotype was recorded a few times. CDR3 coding DNA: TGTGCCACCGACAACCTCACCGGGGAGCTGTTTTTT. Amino acid sequence: CATDNLTGELFF. The chain carries TRBV24-1 and TRBJ2-2, with D hard to call. Germline CDR1 is KGHDR and CDR2 is SFDVKD. V shed 9 bases and J shed 4 bases, with 8 bases lying between them. CDR3 length equals 12 residues.

In this sample, this clonotype turned up many times. The chain is built from TRBV28 and TRBJ2-7, with 11 bases lining up with TRBD2. Germline V gene lookup returns CDR1 MDHEN and CDR2 SYDVKM. With 11 bases clipped from V and 0 bases from J, the junction kept 9 bases outside the gene matches. The length of the CDR3 is 15 residues. The CDR3 loop is CASETSGASSYEQYF. The CDR3 DNA is TGTGCCTCAGAGACTAGCGGGGCAAGCTCCTACGAGCAGTACTTC.

In this sample, this clonotype turned up many times. The gene calls are TRBV11-2 and TRBJ2-7; 8 bases agree with TRBD1. V was pared by 6 bases and J by 3 bases, with 7 bases of the junction left unmatched. The length of the CDR3 is 14 residues. Per the germline V gene, CDR1 is SGHAT and CDR2 is FQNNGV. The CDR3 sequence: CASRRGTGVYEQYF. The CDR3 DNA reads TGTGCCAGCAGGAGAGGGACAGGTGTCTACGAGCAGTACTTC.

This clonotype showed up many times. The J gene is TRBJ1-5, the V gene TRBV20-1; perhaps TRBD1 as D (6 bases). Per the germline V gene, CDR1 is DFQATT and CDR2 is SNEGSKA (reference sequence). The CDR3 runs to 14 residues. Trimming removed 5 bases at V and 2 bases at J, with 13 bases between. CDR3 sequence: CSAQTGYGNQPQHF. The CDR3 region has the DNA TGCAGTGCTCAAACAGGGTACGGCAATCAGCCCCAGCATTTT.

This clonotype was recorded at least ten times. The chain is built from TRBV24-1 and TRBJ2-3; the D gene is possibly TRBD1 (6 bases). CDR3 length equals 13 residues. Trimming removed 5 bases at V and 4 bases at J, with 9 bases between. Germline CDR1 KGHDR, CDR2 SFDVKD. The CDR3 is CATSVSGADTQYF. As DNA, the CDR3 is TGTGCCACCAGTGTTTCAGGGGCAGATACGCAGTATTTT.

This clonotype was seen many times. The V and J genes are TRBV3-1 and TRBJ1-6; D perhaps matches TRBD1 (5 bases). The CDR3 sequence is 14 residues long. Germline-derived CDR1 and CDR2 are LGHDT and YNNKEL (reference sequence). V was cut by 0 bases and J by 10 bases, with 10 bases left in between. The CDR3 DNA reads TGTGCCAGCAGCCAAGAGTACAGGTTGTCACCCCTCCACTTT. Protein sequence: CASSQEYRLSPLHF.

This clonotype was picked up many times. This chain joins TRBV6-1 and TRBJ1-5; 9 nucleotides match TRBD1. The germline gives CDR1 MNHNS, CDR2 SASEGT. The trim removed 7 bases at V and 4 bases at J, leaving 14 bases unmatched. This CDR3 region has 17 residues. The CDR3 DNA reads TGTGCCAGCACAAGACCCCCAGGGACAGGGATTAATCAGCCCCAGCATTTT. This codes for CASTRPPGTGINQPQHF.

V is TRBV15 and J is TRBJ2-7; D not certain. The germline CDR1 and CDR2 sequences are LNHNV and YYDKDF (reference sequence). Trimming shortened V by 6 bases and J by 1 base, and 13 bases separated the two germline ends. The CDR3 length is 14 residues. CDR3 nucleotide sequence: TGTGCCACCAGTCGGGCAGGAGCATCCTACGAGCAGTACTTC. It codes for CATSRAGASYEQYF.

The J gene is TRBJ2-7, the V gene TRBV7-9; 8 nucleotides agree with TRBD1. The germline gives CDR1 SEHNR, CDR2 FQNEAQ (reference sequence). Losses at the gene ends were 3 bases for V and 4 bases for J; bases not matched to a gene: 8. CDR3 length: 15 residues. CDR3: CASSLYSGGVYEQYF. The CDR3 coding sequence is TGTGCCAGCAGCTTGTACTCAGGGGGCGTGTACGAGCAGTACTTC.

This clonotype was counted many times. This chain joins TRBV20-1 and TRBJ2-7; no clear D. The length of the CDR3 is 11 residues. CDR1 is DFQATT, CDR2 SNEGSKA, per germline (reference sequence). Trimming removed 3 bases from V and 6 bases from J, with 9 bases in between. Here the CDR3 DNA reads TGCAGTGCTAGCGGCCTCTCCGAGCAGTACTTC. Translation gives CSASGLSEQYF.

The rearrangement uses TRBV5-4 and TRBJ1-2; D possibly corresponds to TRBD1 (6 bases). Germline lookup yields CDR1 SGHNT and CDR2 YYREEE (reference sequence). CDR3 length: 14 residues. Trimming left V 4 bases short and J 2 bases short, with 12 bases between. As DNA, the CDR3 is TGTGCCAGCAGCCCGGGACACTCGAACTATGGCTACACCTTC. This encodes CASSPGHSNYGYTF.

This clonotype has at least ten counts. The J gene is TRBJ2-1, the V gene TRBV12-3 or TRBV12-4, with 8 bases aligning to TRBD2. The CDR3 consists of 14 residues. Trimming took 6 bases from V and 6 from J; bases not matched to a gene: 7. DNA for the CDR3: TGTGCCAGCAGAGCTCCGGGACTAGTCAATGAGCAGTTCTTC. It codes for CASRAPGLVNEQFF.

The CDR3 nucleotides are TGTGCCAGCAGTGGCCGGGACAGGGTATACAATGAGCAGTTCTTC. This gives the protein CASSGRDRVYNEQFF. The chain couples TRBV2 to TRBJ2-1; TRBD1 aligns across 9 bases. CDR1 is SNHLY and CDR2 is FYNNEI in the germline V gene. V lost 4 bases and J lost 4; bases outside the gene matches: 5. The CDR3 extends over 15 amino acids.

In its sample, this clonotype was seen many times. V is TRBV7-9 and J is TRBJ2-7; D not certain. CDR3 length: 13 amino acids. V lost 11 bases and J 0 bases, leaving 14 bases between the germline ends. Germline V gene sequence: CDR1 SEHNR, CDR2 FQNEAQ (reference sequence). For the CDR3, the DNA is TGTGCCGGCTGTAGAGATAACTCCTACGAGCAGTACTTC. As protein: CAGCRDNSYEQYF.

The genes are TRBV5-4 and TRBJ2-7, with TRBD2 as a possible D gene (5 bases). Germline lookup yields CDR1 SGHNT and CDR2 YYREEE (reference sequence). Trimming cost V 0 bases and J 2 bases, with 15 bases left between them. The CDR3 is made up of 16 amino acids. CDR3 residues: CASSLEAADGAYEQYF. In DNA, the CDR3 is TGTGCCAGCAGCTTGGAAGCAGCGGACGGGGCCTACGAGCAGTACTTC.

In this sample, this clonotype turned up many times. V and J are TRBV15 and TRBJ2-1; D is ambiguous. Germline-derived CDR1 and CDR2 are LNHNV and YYDKDF (reference sequence). Trimming took 0 bases from V and 6 from J, leaving 9 bases between them. This CDR3 contains 14 residues. The CDR3 is CATSRDRRGNEQFF. DNA for the CDR3: TGTGCCACCAGCAGAGATCGTAGAGGCAATGAGCAGTTCTTC.

In this sample, this clonotype turned up a few times. The chain uses TRBV15 and TRBJ1-5; 8 nucleotides agree with TRBD1. CDR1 and CDR2 from the germline V gene are LNHNV and YYDKDF (reference sequence). Germline trimming cut 5 bases from V and 4 bases from J; bases unmatched to any gene: 4. The CDR3 is 14 residues long. CDR3 coding DNA: TGTGCCACCAGCTCTCGGACAGGGAATCAGCCCCAGCATTTT. Translation: CATSSRTGNQPQHF.

The table lists this clonotype with many counts. The rearrangement links TRBV19 to TRBJ2-7; no clear D gene. Germline CDR1 is LNHDA and CDR2 is SQIVND (reference sequence). Trimming left V 2 bases short and J 2 bases short, with 10 bases between. The CDR3 is 14 amino acids. The CDR3 region has the DNA TGTGCCAGTAGTATAAACGGAGTAACCTACGAGCAGTACTTC. It encodes CASSINGVTYEQYF. Full variable domain (rest looked up from reference TRBV19 and TRBJ2-7): DGGITQSPKYLFRKEGQNVTLSCEQNLNHDAMYWYRQDPGQGLRLIYYSQIVNDFQKGDIAEGYSVSREKKESFPLTVTSAQKNPTAFYLCASSINGVTYEQYFGPGTRLTVT.

About this clonotype: A much larger clone lies one base from this, so it may be a read error. Given the absence of the conserved phenylalanine or tryptophan at the CDR3 end, a read error is likely. This rearrangement joins TRBV7-9 to TRBJ1-2; possible D gene TRBD1, 6 bases. The V gene's germline CDR1 is SEHNR and CDR2 FQNEAQ (reference sequence). V was pared by 4 bases and J by 5 bases, with 17 bases between. The CDR3 runs 15 residues. The CDR3 sequence: CASSYPTGWGYGYTL. In DNA form, the CDR3 reads TGTGCCAGCAGCTACCCAACAGGGTGGGGTTATGGCTACACCCTC.

The V and J genes are TRBV7-8 and TRBJ2-1; 11 bases agree with TRBD2. The CDR3 extends over 15 amino acids. The trim removed 4 bases at V and 4 bases at J, leaving 3 bases unmatched. Germline CDR1 is SGHVS and CDR2 is FQNEAQ. The CDR3: CASSSTSGVYNEQFF. The CDR3 region has the DNA TGTGCCAGCAGCTCGACTAGCGGGGTTTACAATGAGCAGTTCTTC.

This clonotype was observed many times. The V call is TRBV2, the J call TRBJ1-2; D ambiguous. The germline V gene has CDR1 SNHLY and CDR2 FYNNEI. Trimming stripped 8 bases from V and 4 bases from J, with 20 bases between. This CDR3 has 15 residues. CDR3 region: CASEETAGPGYGYTF. DNA of the CDR3: TGTGCCAGCGAGGAGACGGCAGGCCCCGGCTATGGCTACACCTTC.